Each of the 10 T cell receptor beta chains below was sequenced from the same sample in a study of metastatic and nonmetastatic thyroid tumors. TCRdb re-clonotyped the PCR reads through MiXCR. The sample includes about 20,000 clones, approximately 22% seen only once; the top ten take 6.4%. Every patient was untreated before thyroid surgery. The sequenced sample was tumor tissue. These receptors were taken from a female donor with papillary thyroid cancer or a benign thyroid nodule (not recorded which). Some clones in this sample may be carry-over from other donors' samples.

This clone was seen many times. This sequence joins TRBV20-1 and TRBJ1-4; no clear D gene. Trimming removed 2 bases from V and 3 bases from J, with 7 bases in between. The CDR3 runs 13 residues. Germline-derived CDR1 and CDR2 are DFQATT and SNEGSKA (reference sequence). The CDR3 DNA reads TGCAGTGCTAGAAAAGGAGCTAATGAAAAACTGTTTTTT. Amino acids: CSARKGANEKLFF.

This rearrangement joins TRBV6-5 to TRBJ2-3; a weak D match, TRBD2 (6 bases). Trimming removed 4 bases at V and 4 bases at J, with 24 bases between. Germline values: CDR1 MNHEY, CDR2 SVGAGI. CDR3 length: 18 amino acids. The CDR3 sequence: CASSSLVGILAWPDTQYF. In DNA form, the CDR3 reads TGTGCCAGCAGTTCATTGGTGGGTATACTAGCTTGGCCAGATACGCAGTATTTT.

This clone was seen at least ten times. The chain has TRBV2 and TRBJ2-3; D might be TRBD2 (6 bases). Germline loops: CDR1 SNHLY, CDR2 FYNNEI. V lost 1 base and J lost 5, with 22 bases in between. This CDR3 spans 18 amino acids. The CDR3 DNA is TGTGCCAGCAGTGAAGGATGGGAGGCGGTTAGCTGGGGAGATACGCAGTATTTT. Its protein product is CASSEGWEAVSWGDTQYF.

This clone was detected only a few times. The chain employs TRBV6-2 or TRBV6-3 and TRBJ2-3, with a weak D call TRBD2 (5 bases). V shed 9 bases and J shed 1 base, with 17 bases lying between them. CDR3 size: 15 residues. Germline loops: CDR1 MNHEY, CDR2 SVGEGT. The CDR3 bases are TGTGCCAGTATGGAGCAGCGGTCCCGCACAGATACGCAGTATTTT. Protein product: CASMEQRSRTDTQYF.

There are a few counts of this clone. V is TRBV6-5 and J is TRBJ2-6; D tentatively fits TRBD1 or TRBD2 (5 bases each). CDR3 length: 15 residues. Germline values: CDR1 MNHEY, CDR2 SVGAGI. Between the trimmed V and J ends, which lost 3 bases and 4 bases, there was a span of 10 bases. The CDR3 here is CASSYYGAGANVLTF. Written as DNA, the CDR3 is TGTGCCAGCAGTTATTACGGGGCGGGGGCCAACGTCCTGACTTTC.

By share of the sample, this clone is medium-sized. The same CDR3 is also encoded by other DNA sequences in this sample. The V gene is TRBV11-2, the J gene TRBJ2-3; D might be TRBD2 (6 bases). The V gene's germline CDR1 is SGHAT and CDR2 FQNNGV. This CDR3 has 13 residues. Trimming removed 1 base at V and 4 bases at J, with 6 bases between. The CDR3 sequence is CASSLGLADTQYF. The CDR3 coding sequence is TGTGCCAGCAGCTTAGGACTAGCAGATACGCAGTATTTT.

The chain employs TRBV6-1 and TRBJ2-2, with D possibly TRBD2 on 5 matching bases. V lost 6 bases to trimming and J lost 7 bases, with 18 bases between them. Per germline, CDR1 MNHNS and CDR2 SASEGT. The CDR3 loop spans 15 amino acids. The CDR3 region is CASRLTLGTGGELFF. CDR3 DNA: TGTGCCAGCAGACTCACACTAGGCACGGGCGGGGAGCTGTTTTTT.

This clone was found many times. This sequence joins TRBV5-1 and TRBJ2-1; D gene unclear. The CDR3 runs 15 residues. The germline V gene encodes CDR1 SGHRS and CDR2 YFSETQ. The ends were cut back, 5 bases at V and 0 bases at J, with 12 bases in the middle. CDR3 residues: CASRGRVSSYNEQFF. In DNA, the CDR3 is TGCGCCAGCAGAGGTCGAGTTAGCTCCTACAATGAGCAGTTCTTC.

The V call is TRBV19, the J call TRBJ1-6; D uncertain. The V gene lost 2 bases and the J gene lost 6 bases, with 11 bases spanning the gap. CDR1 is LNHDA and CDR2 is SQIVND in the germline V gene (reference sequence). This CDR3 has 15 residues. In DNA form, the CDR3 reads TGTGCCAGTAGTATATCATTGGTGACTAATTCACCCCTCCACTTT. Translated, it gives CASSISLVTNSPLHF.

This clone was detected many times. The chain links TRBV18 to TRBJ2-7, with TRBD2 identical over 14 bases. Per germline, CDR1 KGHSH and CDR2 LQKENI. The CDR3 spans 20 residues. With V trimmed by 0 bases and J by 3 bases, 13 bases remained unmatched. Here the CDR3 DNA reads TGTGCCAGCTCACCACCGTCGGTGAAATTGGGACTAGCGGGAGTCTACGAGCAGTACTTC. This gives the protein CASSPPSVKLGLAGVYEQYF.